This T cell receptor beta chain stems from a study of shared clonotypes between healthy human individuals (dated by TCRdb to about 2020). With respect to the entire study: The cohort comprised two women and a few men aged 18 to 49 years. For each donor, CD4 naive and CD4 memory were each given three plates, CD8 naive was given two plates, and CD8 memory was given one plate. The study deeply sequenced blood TCR repertoires of about five healthy adults to estimate repertoire size and the extent of clonotype sharing between individuals. To increase sequencing depth and limit assay-specific biases, TCR repertoire library preparation and sequencing were carried out by different laboratories using diverse techniques. Leukapheresis yielded between about 0.85 and 10 billion PBMCs per donor.

The donors were healthy, HIV-negative adults with no recently reported acute infections or vaccinations. Only Caucasian adults living in Nashville, Tennessee, USA were represented among the donors. CD4+ T cells were enriched by magnetic negative selection, after which naive cells were positively selected on CD45RA and the negative fraction was taken as the memory subset. After blood collection by leukapheresis, PBMCs were isolated using Ficoll-Histopaque density gradient centrifugation and then cryopreserved in the vapor phase of liquid nitrogen. Analytical flow cytometry was used to check the purity and quantity of each magnetically sorted T cell population. Each sorted fraction had its genomic DNA isolated and then quantified by UV absorbance on a Nanodrop 2000c. The investigation overall reported the following: The genetic and exposure-history diversity represented was limited by the small number of donors. Sampling was restricted to blood, and TCR repertoires in tissues likely differ from the TCR repertoires found in blood. Naive subsets generally had larger estimated clonotype richness than memory subsets. Compared with non-shared clonotypes, clonotypes shared by all four sorted-subset donors had higher generation probabilities. Pairwise subsampling indicated that sequencing depth was expected to affect the degree of clonotype sharing among donors. Around 5.4% of naive CD4, 3.5% of naive CD8, approximately 2% of memory CD4, and more than 0.35% of memory CD8 clonotypes were shared across several donors. Incomplete sequencing was indicated by rarefaction of sorted-subset datasets, despite the large sequencing depth.

CDR1 KGHSH and CDR2 LQKENI are derived from the germline V gene. Measured from the cysteine to the phenylalanine, the CDR3 is 16 residues long. The read is trimmed to its CDR3 DNA, 48 bases read in frame from base 1. Relative to germline, V is missing 6 bases and J is missing 6 bases, with 14 bases of the junction outside any gene match. TCR CDR3 regions were amplified from genomic DNA by multiplex PCR using the deep immunoSEQ assay. Extracted genomic DNA from each cell subset was spread evenly across all wells of several immunoSEQ 96-well plates, with each plate serving as a replicate. Each replicate PCR for sorted subsets received approximately 200 ng genomic DNA, equal to tens of thousands of T cell genomes. Purified libraries were quantified with a Qubit 3.0 fluorometer, sized on a Bioanalyzer 2100, and re-quantified with the KAPA Library Quantification kit. Every immunoSEQ 96-well plate was sequenced on a separate single-read 150-cycle Illumina NextSeq 550 flow cell. The authors' analysis ran thus. Because the immunoSEQ output held only junctional sequences and lacked quality scores, the filtering could not match the filtering applied to full-length reads. Sequences were annotated with PyIR, a Python wrapper for IgBLAST v1.9, using IMGT germline references to assign V/J genes and CDR3. Reads were filtered out if the reads had weak V/J assignments (E-value above 1e-6), no CDR3, stop codons, out-of-frame junctions, or ambiguous translated residues. V3J clonotypes were defined as sequences sharing an identical inferred V gene, J gene, and CDR3 amino acid sequence. The percentage overlap between two repertoires was calculated by dividing the number of shared unique clonotypes by the size of the smaller repertoire. Repertoire richness was assessed with RTK rarefaction, the Chao1 estimator, and Recon v2.1 estimates of unobserved clonotypes. Generation probabilities were computed with OLGA for all TCRbeta clonotypes obtained by the gDNA method from several donors. The table comes from immuneACCESS by way of TCRdb, which keeps in-frame sequences with V and J called. Part of the clones is missing from these tables; in studies checked, under half for an unresolved V gene and the rest for unknown reasons. V and J calls plus clone size are reproduced from that table; the DNA served to infer D and trimming. The sample table lists roughly 1,500,000 clones, approximately 98.5% of them with a count of one. 0.36% of the sample is held by the ten biggest clonotypes.

A remark on this clone: There is no known antigen for this receptor. Base-call qualities are not available, and no considerably larger clone is one nucleotide away.

Sequencing was carried out using naive CD4+ T cells sorted from blood. The label giving this sample's cell subset or site can be read as: CD45RA+ positively selected. The sequence came from a man younger than 40 in good health. The V and J genes are TRBV18 and TRBJ2-7; 10 bases in the middle match TRBD1. The CDR3 has the sequence CASSPFGGTGVGEQYF. The nucleotide sequence is TGTGCCAGCTCCCCATTCGGCGGGACAGGGGTGGGCGAGCAGTACTTC. With the portions outside the CDR3 filled from the reference TRBV18 and TRBJ2-7 genes, the complete variable region becomes NAGVMQNPRHLVRRRGQEARLRCSPMKGHSHVYWYRQLPEEGLKFMVYLQKENIIDESGMPKERFSAEFPKEGPSILRIQQVVRGDSAAYFCASSPFGGTGVGEQYFGPGTRLTVT.